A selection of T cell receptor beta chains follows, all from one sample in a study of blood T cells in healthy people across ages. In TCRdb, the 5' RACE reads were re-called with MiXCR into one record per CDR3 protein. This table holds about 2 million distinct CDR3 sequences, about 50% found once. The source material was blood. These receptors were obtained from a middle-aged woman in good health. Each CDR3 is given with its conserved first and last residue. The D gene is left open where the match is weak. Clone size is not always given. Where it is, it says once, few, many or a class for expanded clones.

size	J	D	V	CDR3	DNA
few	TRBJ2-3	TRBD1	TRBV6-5	CASRPTGISTDTQYF	TGTGCCAGCAGACCGACAGGGATCAGCACAGATACGCAGTATTTT
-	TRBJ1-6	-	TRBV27	CASSFGQRSSYNSPLHF	TGTGCCAGCAGTTTTGGGCAGCGTAGCTCCTATAATTCACCCCTCCACTTT
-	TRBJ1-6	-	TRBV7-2	CASQGLSSYNSPLHF	TGTGCCAGCCAGGGGCTGAGCTCCTATAATTCACCCCTCCACTTT
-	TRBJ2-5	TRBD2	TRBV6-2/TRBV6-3	CASSPRLAGEQKETQYF	TGTGCCAGCAGTCCCAGACTAGCGGGGGAACAGAAAGAGACCCAGTACTTC
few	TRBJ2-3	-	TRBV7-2	CASSLEPVSDTQYF	TGTGCCAGCAGCTTGGAACCGGTCTCAGATACGCAGTATTTT
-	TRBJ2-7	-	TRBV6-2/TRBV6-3	CASSQTNEQYF	TGTGCCAGCAGTCAAACGAACGAGCAGTACTTC
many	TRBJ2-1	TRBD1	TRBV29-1	CSVESGQVGNEQFF	TGCAGCGTTGAATCAGGACAGGTCGGCAATGAGCAGTTCTTC
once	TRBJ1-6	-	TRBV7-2	CASSLELVSPLHF	TGTGCCAGCAGCTTAGAACTAGTCTCACCCCTCCACTTT
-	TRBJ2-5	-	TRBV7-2	CASSLAGIRVQETQYF	TGTGCCAGCAGCTTAGCGGGGATAAGAGTTCAAGAGACCCAGTACTTC
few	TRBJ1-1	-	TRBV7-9	CASSLVAGMNTEAFF	TGTGCCAGCAGCTTAGTTGCAGGGATGAACACTGAAGCTTTCTTT
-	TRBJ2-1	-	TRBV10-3	CAISARTEQFF	TGTGCCATCAGCGCTCGGACTGAGCAGTTCTTC
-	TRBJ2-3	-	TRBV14	CASSQDLGRMDTQYF	TGTGCCAGCAGCCAAGATCTAGGCCGCATGGATACGCAGTATTTT
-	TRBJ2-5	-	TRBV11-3	CASSLDSSSYQYF	TGTGCCAGCAGCTTAGATTCGTCGAGCTACCAGTACTTC
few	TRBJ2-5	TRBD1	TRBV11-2	CASSLRQGAHKETQYF	TGTGCCAGCAGCTTAAGACAGGGGGCTCACAAAGAGACCCAGTACTTC
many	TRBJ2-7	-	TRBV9	CASSVAVGNYEQYF	TGTGCCAGCAGCGTAGCGGTCGGGAACTACGAGCAGTACTTC
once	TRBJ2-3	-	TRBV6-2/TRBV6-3	CASGPRTLDTQYF	TGTGCCAGCGGCCCGAGGACGCTTGATACGCAGTATTTT
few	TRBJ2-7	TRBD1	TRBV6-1	CASTLSPGQGAYEQYF	TGTGCCAGCACCTTGTCGCCGGGACAGGGGGCCTACGAGCAGTACTTC
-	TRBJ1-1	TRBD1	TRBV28	CASSFPQEGAHWNTEAFF	TGTGCCAGCAGTTTTCCCCAAGAGGGGGCGCATTGGAACACTGAAGCTTTCTTT
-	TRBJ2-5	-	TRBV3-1	CASSQVQGRWETQYF	TGTGCCAGCAGCCAAGTACAGGGGAGGTGGGAGACCCAGTACTTC
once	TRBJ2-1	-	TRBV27	CASSLGTYNGQFF	TGTGCCAGCAGTTTGGGGACTTATAATGGGCAGTTCTTC
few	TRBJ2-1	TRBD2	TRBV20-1	CSAENKRGAYNEQFF	TGCAGTGCTGAAAATAAGCGGGGGGCCTACAATGAGCAGTTCTTC
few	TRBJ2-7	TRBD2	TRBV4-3	CASSQGRAGTYEQYF	TGCGCCAGCAGCCAGGGACGAGCGGGGACCTACGAGCAGTACTTC
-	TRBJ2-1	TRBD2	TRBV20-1	CSSRTSSEQFF	TGCAGTAGCCGGACTAGCAGTGAGCAGTTCTTC
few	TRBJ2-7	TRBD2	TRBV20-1	CSASHRIGGTTYEQYF	TGCAGTGCTAGTCATCGGATTGGCGGGACTACCTACGAGCAGTACTTC
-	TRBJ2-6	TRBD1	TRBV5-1	CASSLDWGQGSGANVLTF	TGCGCCAGCAGCTTGGATTGGGGACAGGGCTCTGGGGCCAACGTCCTGACTTTC